The 21 T cell receptor beta chains presented below share a single source sample, sequenced in a study of preoperative IRX-2 immunotherapy in early breast cancer. Assay used: immunoSEQ multiplex PCR; TCRdb lists only in-frame clones, some missing. The sample lists tens of thousands of clones, under 85% occurring once. The treatment denotes: preoperative locoregional IRX-2 cytokine immunotherapy. The specimen comprised lymph node tissue, sampled from a patient treated with IRX-2 immunotherapy. The receptors were sampled from a human donor with breast cancer.

The chain carries TRBV1 and TRBJ1-6. TRBV1 is noted as a pseudogene. This CDR3 is 15 amino acids long. The CDR3 region is CASSQVAGGGSPLHF. In nucleotides, the CDR3 is TGCGCCAGCAGCCAAGTTGCAGGGGGGGGATCACCCCTCCACTTT.

The chain carries TRBV6-8 and TRBJ2-5; tentative D call: TRBD2 (6 bases). V gave up 9 bases and J gave up 1 base, with 21 bases separating them. The CDR3 runs to 16 residues. Per the germline V gene, CDR1 is MNHGY and CDR2 is SAAAGT. The CDR3 DNA is TGTGCCAGTCGCCAAGGGGCGGGACCCGTCCAAGAGACCCAGTACTTC. Its translation: CASRQGAGPVQETQYF.

The gene calls are TRBV11-3 and TRBJ1-2, with D perhaps TRBD1 (5 bases). The CDR3 runs to 17 residues. The germline V gene has CDR1 SGHNT and CDR2 YENEEA. V was pared by 6 bases and J by 2 bases, with 22 bases between. CDR3 loop: CASRPKVAGRENYGYTF. The CDR3 DNA sequence: TGTGCCAGCAGGCCTAAGGTAGCAGGGCGCGAAAACTATGGCTACACCTTC.

This chain links TRBV28 with TRBJ1-1; D unresolved. The CDR3 loop spans 12 amino acids. V lost 2 bases to trimming and J lost 6 bases, with 7 bases between them. The V gene's germline CDR1 is MDHEN and CDR2 SYDVKM. The CDR3 here is CASSLALAEAFF. The CDR3 region has the DNA TGTGCCAGCAGTTTAGCCTTGGCTGAAGCTTTCTTT.

J is TRBJ2-7 and V is TRBV28, with D perhaps TRBD2 (6 bases). This CDR3 has 15 amino acids. In germline, CDR1 is MDHEN, CDR2 SYDVKM. Deletions cut 3 bases from V and 1 base from J, with 13 bases between. The CDR3 sequence is CASSLWTRGSYEQYF. In nucleotides, the CDR3 is TGTGCCAGCAGTTTGTGGACCCGGGGGTCCTACGAGCAGTACTTC.

Written as DNA, the CDR3 is TGTGCCAGCAGTGACAGGGGGCGTTCAACTAATGAAAAACTGTTTTTT. It yields the protein CASSDRGRSTNEKLFF. The J gene is TRBJ1-4, the V gene TRBV25-1; TRBD1 matches at 8 bases. V lost 3 bases, J lost 0 bases, and 3 bases stayed unmatched. CDR1 and CDR2 (germline): MGHDK, SYGVNS. This CDR3 has 16 amino acids. Using reference TRBV25-1 and TRBJ1-4 for the parts outside the CDR3, the full variable domain is EADIYQTPRYLVIGTGKKITLECSQTMGHDKMYWYQQDPGMELHLIHYSYGVNSTEKGDLSSESTVSRIRTEHFPLTLESARPSHTSQYLCASSDRGRSTNEKLFFGSGTQLSVL.

The chain uses TRBV5-1 and TRBJ1-1, with a tentative D call TRBD1 (5 bases). CDR1 and CDR2 (germline): SGHRS, YFSETQ. V gave up 0 bases and J gave up 1 base, with 13 bases separating them. The CDR3 runs 16 residues. CDR3 in amino acids: CASSLEPPRGNTEAFF. The CDR3 DNA reads TGCGCCAGCAGCTTGGAGCCCCCGAGGGGGAACACTGAAGCTTTCTTT.

This chain connects TRBV29-1 to TRBJ1-2; D perhaps matches TRBD1 (5 bases). V lost 7 bases and J lost 2, with 11 bases in between. CDR3 size: 12 residues. Per germline, CDR1 SQVTM and CDR2 ANQGSEA. The CDR3 bases are TGCAGCGCACAGACAGCGAACTATGGCTACACCTTC. Translation gives CSAQTANYGYTF.

The table lists this clone with a count of one. The chain recombines TRBV14 with TRBJ2-3; TRBD2 agrees at 8 bases. The germline V gene encodes CDR1 SGHDN and CDR2 FVKESK. V was pared by 4 bases and J by 1 base, with 7 bases of the junction left unmatched. The CDR3 contains 16 residues. CDR3 bases: TGTGCCAGCAGCCGGTTCTGGCGGGGGGGCACAGATACGCAGTATTTT. This encodes CASSRFWRGGTDTQYF.

The chain is built from TRBV18 and TRBJ2-5; perhaps TRBD1 as D (6 bases). There are 15 residues in the CDR3. The germline V gene encodes CDR1 KGHSH and CDR2 LQKENI. Trimming removed 2 bases from V and 2 bases from J, with 12 bases in between. DNA of the CDR3: TGTGCCAGCTCACCAGGGGGCCTTTTGCAAGAGACCCAGTACTTC. Translated: CASSPGGLLQETQYF.

V usage is TRBV4-1 and J usage is TRBJ2-5; possible D gene TRBD1, 6 bases. Germline values: CDR1 MGHRA, CDR2 YSYEKL. CDR3 size: 14 residues. With 0 bases removed from V and 5 bases from J, the gap between germline ends came to 10 bases. The CDR3 region is CASSQDQGRETQYF. The CDR3 region has the DNA TGCGCCAGCAGCCAAGATCAGGGGCGGGAGACCCAGTACTTC.

This clone occurred once. The CDR3 DNA follows: TGTGCCAGTAGAACGGGGGGGACTAACTATAATTCACCCCTCCACTTT. It is translated as CASRTGGTNYNSPLHF. This chain uses TRBV19 with TRBJ1-6; a weak D match, TRBD1 (5 bases). This CDR3 has 16 residues. Germline assignment: CDR1 LNHDA and CDR2 SQIVND (reference sequence). V was shortened by 6 bases and J by 3 bases, with 15 bases between the two germline ends.

The chain couples TRBV29-1 to TRBJ2-1; 11 nucleotides agree with TRBD2. The germline V gene encodes CDR1 SQVTM and CDR2 ANQGSEA. CDR3 length: 15 amino acids. With V trimmed by 1 base and J by 4 bases, 3 bases remained unmatched. The CDR3 is CSVEASGGTYNEQFF. As DNA, the CDR3 is TGCAGCGTTGAAGCTAGCGGGGGGACTTACAATGAGCAGTTCTTC.

J is TRBJ2-1 and V is TRBV22-1; TRBD2, as called in the table, went unchecked against the DNA. TRBV22-1 is recorded as a pseudogene. The CDR3 has 16 amino acids. The CDR3 region has the DNA TGTGCCAGCAGTTCCCCCCTAGCGGGCCGCTACAATGAGCAGTTCTTC. Protein: CASSSPLAGRYNEQFF.

This clone has just one count. This chain uses TRBV30 with TRBJ1-4; no definite D call. CDR1 is GTSNPN, CDR2 SVGIG, per germline (reference sequence). The V end was cut by 8 bases, the J end by 6 bases, with 28 bases between. This CDR3 has 17 amino acids. The CDR3: CALGLLLLSAGYEKLFF. CDR3 DNA sequence: TGTGCCCTTGGACTACTTCTACTTTCGGCAGGATATGAAAAACTGTTTTTT.

The chain is built from TRBV23-1 and TRBJ2-7; D remains unclear. TRBV23-1 is recorded as an ORF, its role being uncertain. V was cut by 6 bases and J by 5 bases, with 17 bases left in between. The length of the CDR3 is 14 residues. CDR3 in DNA: TGCGCCAGCAGCTTGTTTGGAAATCTTGACGAGCAGTACTTC. Translated: CASSLFGNLDEQYF.

DNA of the CDR3: TGTGCCAGCAGCCCGCGGGGGGCCCAAGAGACCCAGTACTTC. Translation: CASSPRGAQETQYF. The chain has TRBV11-3 and TRBJ2-5; 8 bases are shared with TRBD2. Germline V gives CDR1 SGHNT, CDR2 YENEEA. The CDR3 length is 14 residues. J gave up 1 base and V 5 bases, and 3 bases lay outside the gene matches.

This chain connects TRBV18 to TRBJ2-5; D unresolved. This CDR3 comprises 14 residues. Between the trimmed V and J ends, which lost 2 bases and 2 bases, there was a span of 9 bases. CDR1 KGHSH and CDR2 LQKENI come from the germline V gene. This CDR3 is CASSPLAAQETQYF. CDR3 DNA: TGTGCCAGCTCACCATTGGCAGCTCAAGAGACCCAGTACTTC. Complete variable domain (other parts from reference TRBV18 and TRBJ2-5): NAGVMQNPRHLVRRRGQEARLRCSPMKGHSHVYWYRQLPEEGLKFMVYLQKENIIDESGMPKERFSAEFPKEGPSILRIQQVVRGDSAAYFCASSPLAAQETQYFGPGTRLLVL.

The V and J genes are TRBV19 and TRBJ1-5, with 8 bases that match TRBD1. The CDR3 is 17 amino acids. With 4 bases clipped from V and 3 bases from J, the junction kept 11 bases outside the gene matches. Germline CDR1 is LNHDA and CDR2 is SQIVND (reference sequence). The DNA of the CDR3 is TGTGCCAGTAGTAGGACACAACGGACAGGGAACAATCAGCCCCAGCATTTT. Translated, it gives CASSRTQRTGNNQPQHF.

The rearrangement joins TRBV12-5 to TRBJ2-1; 8 nucleotides match TRBD1. Unmatched junction bases numbered 4, after V lost 6 bases and J lost 6 bases. Germline V gives CDR1 LGHNT, CDR2 FRNRAP. CDR3 length equals 13 residues. In DNA, the CDR3 is TGTGCTAGTGGGACAGGGGTGCCCAATGAGCAGTTCTTC. It yields the protein CASGTGVPNEQFF.

V and J are TRBV7-1 and TRBJ2-3; D remains ambiguous. TRBV7-1 carries the ORF label, with uncertain function. This CDR3 is 16 amino acids long. V was pared by 5 bases and J by 6 bases, with 21 bases between. The chain's CDR3 is CASSQEGRGISDTQYF. The CDR3 DNA follows: TGTGCCAGCAGCCAAGAAGGGCGCGGAATTTCGGATACGCAGTATTTT.